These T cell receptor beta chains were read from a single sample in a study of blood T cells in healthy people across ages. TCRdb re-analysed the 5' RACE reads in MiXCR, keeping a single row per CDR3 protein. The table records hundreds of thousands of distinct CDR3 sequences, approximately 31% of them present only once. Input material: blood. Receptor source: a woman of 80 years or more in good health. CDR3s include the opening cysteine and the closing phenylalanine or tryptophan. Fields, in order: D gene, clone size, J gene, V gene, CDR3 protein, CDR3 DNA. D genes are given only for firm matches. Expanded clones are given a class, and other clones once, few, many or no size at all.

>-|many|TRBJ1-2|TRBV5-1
CASSLTLGDGYTF
TGCGCCAGCAGCCTCACTTTAGGGGATGGCTACACCTTC
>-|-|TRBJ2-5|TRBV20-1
CSASLQIQETQYF
TGCAGTGCTAGCCTTCAGATCCAAGAGACCCAGTACTTC
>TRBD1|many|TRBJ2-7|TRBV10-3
CAISDSVWDRAYEQYF
TGTGCCATCAGTGACTCAGTATGGGACAGGGCCTACGAGCAGTACTTC
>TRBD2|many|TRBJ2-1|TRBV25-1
CASSSGASYNEQFF
TGTGCCAGCTCGAGCGGGGCCTCCTACAATGAGCAGTTCTTC
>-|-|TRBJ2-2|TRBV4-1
CASSQDPGANTGELFF
TGCGCCAGCAGCCAAGACCCCGGGGCGAACACCGGGGAGCTGTTTTTT
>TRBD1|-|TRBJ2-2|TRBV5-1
CASSFDGTGVGELFF
TGCGCCAGCAGCTTCGATGGGACAGGGGTCGGGGAGCTGTTTTTT
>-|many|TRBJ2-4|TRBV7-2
CASSSYGQLLAKNIQYF
TGTGCCAGCAGCTCCTACGGACAGCTACTAGCCAAAAACATTCAGTACTTC
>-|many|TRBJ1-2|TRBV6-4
CASSESRNGGYTF
TGTGCCAGCAGTGAGTCCAGGAATGGTGGCTACACCTTC
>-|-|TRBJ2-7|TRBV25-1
CASSDFGHEQYF
TGTGCCAGCAGTGATTTCGGTCACGAGCAGTACTTC
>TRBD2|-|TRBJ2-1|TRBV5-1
CASSLGLAGLGEQFF
TGCGCCAGCAGCCTCGGACTAGCGGGCCTAGGGGAGCAGTTCTTC
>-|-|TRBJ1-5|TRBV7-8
CASSPGLNTNQPQHF
TGTGCCAGCAGCCCAGGCTTAAACACCAATCAGCCCCAGCATTTT
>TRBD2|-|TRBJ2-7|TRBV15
CATSRDTGGPAAEQYF
TGTGCCACCAGCAGAGACACGGGAGGGCCGGCCGCCGAGCAGTACTTC
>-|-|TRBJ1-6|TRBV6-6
CASSYSKGEQSPLHF
TGTGCCAGCAGTTACTCGAAGGGGGAACAGAGCCCCCTCCACTTT
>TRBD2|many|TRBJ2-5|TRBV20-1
CSAIPGLAFQETQYF
TGCAGTGCTATTCCGGGACTAGCTTTCCAAGAGACCCAGTACTTC
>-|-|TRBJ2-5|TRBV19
CASSIDRGGEETQYF
TGTGCCAGTAGTATAGATAGGGGCGGTGAAGAGACCCAGTACTTC
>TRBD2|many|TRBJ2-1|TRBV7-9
CASSLTGGPLNEQFF
TGTGCCAGCAGCCTCACGGGGGGGCCGCTCAATGAGCAGTTCTTC
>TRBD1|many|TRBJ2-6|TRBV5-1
CASIPGQGTGANVLTF
TGCGCCAGCATCCCGGGACAGGGAACTGGGGCCAACGTCCTGACTTTC
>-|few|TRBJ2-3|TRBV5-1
CASSTGGGNADTQYF
TGCGCCAGCAGCACTGGGGGGGGCAACGCAGATACGCAGTATTTT
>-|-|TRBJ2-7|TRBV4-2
CASSQLPRDLEQYF
TGTGCCAGCAGCCAACTTCCAAGGGACCTCGAGCAGTACTTC
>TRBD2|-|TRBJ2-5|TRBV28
CASSVVPSGEGSETQYF
TGTGCCAGCAGCGTAGTTCCTAGCGGGGAGGGATCGGAGACCCAGTACTTC
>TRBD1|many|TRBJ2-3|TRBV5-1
CASSPGTGRLTDTQYF
TGCGCCAGCAGCCCCGGGACAGGACGGCTCACAGATACGCAGTATTTT
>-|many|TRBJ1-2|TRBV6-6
CASSASVGGYTF
TGTGCCAGCAGCGCTTCGGTTGGAGGCTACACCTTC